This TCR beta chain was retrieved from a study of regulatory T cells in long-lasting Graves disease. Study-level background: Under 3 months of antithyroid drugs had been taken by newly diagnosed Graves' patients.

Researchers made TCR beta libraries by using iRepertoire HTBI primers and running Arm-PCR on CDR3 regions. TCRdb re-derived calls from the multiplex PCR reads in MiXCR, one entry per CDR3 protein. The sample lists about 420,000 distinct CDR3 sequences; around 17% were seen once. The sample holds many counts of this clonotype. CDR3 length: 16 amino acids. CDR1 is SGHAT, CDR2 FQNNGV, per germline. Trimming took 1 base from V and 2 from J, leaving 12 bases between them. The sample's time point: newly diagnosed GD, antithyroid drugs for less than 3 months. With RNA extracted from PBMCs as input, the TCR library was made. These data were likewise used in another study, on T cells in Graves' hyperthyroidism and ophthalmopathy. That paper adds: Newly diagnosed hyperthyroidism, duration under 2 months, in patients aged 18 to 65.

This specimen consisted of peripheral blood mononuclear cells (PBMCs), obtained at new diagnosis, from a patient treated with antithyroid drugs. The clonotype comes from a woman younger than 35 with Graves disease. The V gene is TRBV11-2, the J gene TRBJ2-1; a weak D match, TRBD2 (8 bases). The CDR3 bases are TGTGCCAGCAGCTTAGCGGGAGGGGGCGCCTACAATGAGCAGTTCTTC. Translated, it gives CASSLAGGGAYNEQFF.